A selection of T cell receptor beta chains follows, all from one sample in a study of OX40 agonist ivuxolimab in advanced cancers. The data were produced by immunoSEQ multiplex PCR, yet TCRdb's version contains in-frame clones alone and is incomplete. The sample holds approximately 82,000 clones, roughly 92% seen once. Sequencing was performed on CD4+ or CD8+ T cells sorted from blood, taken in a trial of the OX40 agonist ivuxolimab. Receptors originate from an adult with an advanced solid tumor such as melanoma, head and neck, liver or kidney cancer. The CDR3 runs from the conserved cysteine through the conserved F or W. D genes are given only for firm matches.

TRBD2 TRBJ2-2 TRBV7-9 CASSRGLAGATGELFF
- TRBJ2-1 TRBV27 CASRPDSAPSEQFF
TRBD1 TRBJ2-1 TRBV19 CASSIALDRVSEQFF
- TRBJ2-6 TRBV9 CASSVGQGWANVLTF
- TRBJ2-7 TRBV11-2 CASSSLGWAHEQYF
- TRBJ2-2 TRBV9 CASSVQNTGELFF
- TRBJ1-1 TRBV5-1 CASSPGLMNTEAFF
TRBD1 TRBJ1-4 TRBV28 CASSPRTGTGEKLFF
- TRBJ1-2 TRBV19 CASSITGRGGYGYTF
TRBD2 TRBJ2-1 TRBV14 CASSRPGLAPYNEQFF
- TRBJ2-5 TRBV4-2 CASSQVGSLREETQYF
TRBD2 TRBJ2-7 TRBV7-9 CASSLMTGGVLRHTDEQYF
TRBD2 TRBJ2-2 TRBV4-1 CASSQRLATNTGELFF
- TRBJ2-5 TRBV9 CASSVAISPQETQYF
- TRBJ2-2 TRBV19 CASSIEWRNTGELFF
- TRBJ1-5 TRBV7-2 CASSLVGQPQHF